This T cell receptor beta chain is drawn from a study of T cell changes during pregnancy in multiple sclerosis. Here immunoSEQ multiplex PCR was the method, and the copy in TCRdb shows in-frame clones only, minus some. The repertoire has roughly 22,000 clones, approximately 90% of them found once; the top ten carry more than 0.5%. V shed 6 bases and J shed 7 bases, with 14 bases lying between them. The germline V gene has CDR1 MNHEY and CDR2 SMNVEV (reference sequence). The CDR3 consists of 13 residues. The sample in question was CD4+ T cells from peripheral blood mononuclear cells, obtained after pregnancy. The J gene is TRBJ2-3, the V gene TRBV27; tentatively, D is TRBD2 (6 bases). The sequence was collected from a female donor in good health, enrolled as a control in a pregnancy study. In nucleotides, the CDR3 is TGTGCCAGCAGCCGGGAGCTTGGACATACGCAGTATTTT. This codes for CASSRELGHTQYF.